This T cell receptor beta chain was found in a study of shared clonotypes between healthy human individuals (TCRdb year 2020). Regarding the research as a whole: A couple of women and a few men aged 18 to 49 years were included in the cohort. For each donor, three plates each were used for CD4 naive and CD4 memory, two plates were used for CD8 naive, and one plate was used for CD8 memory. The study deeply sequenced blood TCR repertoires of 5 or 6 healthy adults to estimate repertoire size and the extent of clonotype sharing between individuals. To increase sequencing depth and limit assay-specific biases, TCR repertoire library preparation and sequencing were carried out by different laboratories using diverse techniques. Each donor's leukapheresis produced roughly between about 0.85 and 10 billion PBMCs.

Using the deep immunoSEQ assay, TCR CDR3 regions were amplified from genomic DNA by multiplex PCR. For each cell subset, the extracted genomic DNA was distributed evenly across all wells of several immunoSEQ 96-well plates, and each plate served as one replicate. For sorted subsets, each replicate PCR was loaded with approximately 0.2 ug genomic DNA, equivalent to 30,000 to 35,000 T cell genomes. Purified libraries were measured with a Qubit 3.0 fluorometer, size-checked on a Bioanalyzer 2100, and measured again with the KAPA Library Quantification kit. Each immunoSEQ 96-well plate was sequenced on its own single-read 150-cycle Illumina NextSeq 550 flow cell. Processing in the source paper ran as follows. Because the immunoSEQ output held only junctional sequences and lacked quality scores, the filtering could not match the filtering applied to full-length reads. Sequences were annotated with PyIR, a Python wrapper for IgBLAST v1.9, using IMGT germline references to assign V/J genes and CDR3. Reads were removed for weak V/J assignments (E-value above 1e-6), missing CDR3, stop codons, out-of-frame junctions, or ambiguous translated residues. A V3J clonotype was defined by an identical inferred V gene, J gene, and CDR3 amino acid sequence. To compute the percentage overlap between repertoires, the number of shared unique clonotypes was divided by the size of the smaller repertoire. Repertoire richness was assessed with RTK rarefaction, the Chao1 estimator, and Recon v2.1 estimates of unobserved clonotypes. Generation probabilities were computed with OLGA for all TCRbeta clonotypes obtained by the gDNA method from several donors. Here the immuneACCESS table is served through TCRdb, limited to in-frame sequences with V and J called. Missing clones are a known gap in these copies; in checked studies unresolved V genes cover under half, and the rest lacks a known reason. That table supplies the V and J calls and clone size; D and trimming were determined from the DNA. The sample table holds about 180,000 clones, of which over 85% were seen once. The ten largest clonotypes hold more than 0.065% of the sample.

The donors were healthy, HIV-negative adults who had no recently reported acute infections or vaccinations. Only Caucasian adults living in Nashville, Tennessee, USA were represented among the donors. Magnetic negative selection was used to enrich CD4+ T cells, after which naive cells were positively selected on CD45RA and the negative fraction became the memory subset. After blood collection by leukapheresis, PBMCs were isolated using Ficoll-Histopaque density gradient centrifugation and then cryopreserved in the vapor phase of liquid nitrogen. Purity and quantity of every magnetically sorted T cell population were checked by analytical flow cytometry. From each sorted fraction, genomic DNA was isolated and quantified by UV absorbance on a Nanodrop 2000c. For CDR1 and CDR2, the germline V gene lists SGDLS and YYNGEE. Clipping removes 2 bases from V and 7 bases from J, with 10 as the unmatched junction base count. From the cysteine up to the phenylalanine, the CDR3 has a length of 16 residues. Left in the record is the CDR3 DNA by itself, 48 bases read in frame from the first base.

Comments on this clone: It has no known antigen specificity. No much larger clone exists at a distance of one base, and base qualities are not known.

Study-wide findings and limitations: Based on pairwise subsampling, the degree of clonotype sharing among donors was expected to be affected by sequencing depth. Compared with non-shared clonotypes, clonotypes shared by all four sorted-subset donors had higher generation probabilities. Sharing across several donors was observed for 5% to 6.5% of naive CD4, about 3.2% of naive CD8, around 2.5% of memory CD4, and roughly 0.43% of memory CD8 clonotypes. Larger estimated clonotype richness was generally found for naive subsets than for memory subsets. The small number of donors limited the genetic and exposure-history diversity represented. Only blood was sampled, and tissue TCR repertoires likely differ from those in blood. Incomplete sequencing was indicated by rarefaction of sorted-subset datasets, despite the large sequencing depth.

The rearranged chain carries TRBV9 and TRBJ2-1; 9 bases in between match TRBD2. The clonotype originates from a woman in her twenties or thirties in good health. The sequencing sample was made of naive CD4+ T cells sorted from blood. The cell subset or site label of this sample denotes: CD45RA+ positively selected. The nucleotides are TGTGCCAGCAGCGTGAGAGGGGGACTAGCTCAAAATGAGCAGTTCTTC. This encodes CASSVRGGLAQNEQFF. Supplemented by the reference TRBV9 and TRBJ2-1 proteins around the CDR3, the complete variable domain is DSGVTQTPKHLITATGQRVTLRCSPRSGDLSVYWYQQSLDQGLQFLIQYYNGEERAKGNILERFSAQQFPDLHSELNLSSLELGDSALYFCASSVRGGLAQNEQFFGPGTRLTVL.